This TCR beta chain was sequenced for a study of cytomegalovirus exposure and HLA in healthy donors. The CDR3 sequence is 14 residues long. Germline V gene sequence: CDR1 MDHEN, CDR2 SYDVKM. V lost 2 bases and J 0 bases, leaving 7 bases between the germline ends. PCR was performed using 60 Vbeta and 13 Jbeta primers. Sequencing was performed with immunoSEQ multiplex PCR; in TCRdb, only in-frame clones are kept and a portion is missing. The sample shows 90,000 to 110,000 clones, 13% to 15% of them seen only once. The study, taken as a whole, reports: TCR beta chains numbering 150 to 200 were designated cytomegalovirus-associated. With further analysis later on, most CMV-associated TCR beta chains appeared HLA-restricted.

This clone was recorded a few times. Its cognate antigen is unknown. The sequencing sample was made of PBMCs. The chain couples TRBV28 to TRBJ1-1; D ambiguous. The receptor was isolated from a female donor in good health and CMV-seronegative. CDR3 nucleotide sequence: TGTGCCAGCAGTTTAGAGATCATGAACACTGAAGCTTTCTTT. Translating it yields CASSLEIMNTEAFF.